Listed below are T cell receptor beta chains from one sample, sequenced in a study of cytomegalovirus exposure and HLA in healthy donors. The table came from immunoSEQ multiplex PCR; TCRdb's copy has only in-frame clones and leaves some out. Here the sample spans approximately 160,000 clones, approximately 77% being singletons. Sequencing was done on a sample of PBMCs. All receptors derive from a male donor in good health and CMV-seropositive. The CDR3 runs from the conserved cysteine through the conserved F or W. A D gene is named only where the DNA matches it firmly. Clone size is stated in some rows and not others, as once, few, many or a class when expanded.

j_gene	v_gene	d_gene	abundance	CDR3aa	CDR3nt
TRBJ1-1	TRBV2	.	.	CASSYYQGDTEAFF	TGTGCCAGCAGTTATTACCAAGGGGACACTGAAGCTTTCTTT
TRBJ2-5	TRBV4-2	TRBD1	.	CASSPRTGEETQYF	TGTGCCAGCAGCCCTAGAACAGGGGAGGAGACCCAGTACTTC
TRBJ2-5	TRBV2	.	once	CASRFGAGAEETQYF	TGTGCCAGCAGATTTGGTGCGGGGGCCGAAGAGACCCAGTACTTC
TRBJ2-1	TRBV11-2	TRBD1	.	CASSSILQQGEQFF	TGTGCCAGCAGCTCCATCCTGCAACAGGGGGAGCAGTTCTTC
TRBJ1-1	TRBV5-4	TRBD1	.	CASSTGAQGAGEAFF	TGTGCCAGCAGCACGGGGGCACAGGGGGCAGGTGAAGCTTTCTTT
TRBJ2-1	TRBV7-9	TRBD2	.	CASSPRTSGGALDEQFF	TGTGCCAGCAGCCCGCGGACTAGCGGGGGGGCCCTCGATGAGCAGTTCTTC
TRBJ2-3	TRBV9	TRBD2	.	CASSLGGSADTQYF	TGTGCCAGCAGCCTCGGGGGGTCCGCAGATACGCAGTATTTT
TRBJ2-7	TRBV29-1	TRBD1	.	CSVDPHGTGSNEQYF	TGCAGCGTTGACCCGCATGGGACAGGGTCCAACGAGCAGTACTTC
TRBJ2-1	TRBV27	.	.	CASSLAVAGNEQFF	TGTGCCAGCAGTTTAGCGGTGGCGGGAAATGAGCAGTTCTTC
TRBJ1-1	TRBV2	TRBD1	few	CASSRTGSEAFF	TGTGCCAGCAGTCGGACAGGGAGTGAAGCTTTCTTT
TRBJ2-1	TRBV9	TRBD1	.	CASSVGGGQGPYNEQFF	TGTGCCAGCAGCGTAGGGGGGGGACAGGGCCCCTACAATGAGCAGTTCTTC
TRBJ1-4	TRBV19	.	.	CASSGRGSYEKLFF	TGTGCCAGTAGTGGAAGGGGATCCTACGAAAAACTGTTTTTT
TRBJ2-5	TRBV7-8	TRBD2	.	CASSSLLTGLADETQYF	TGTGCCAGCAGCTCCCTACTCACCGGACTAGCGGATGAGACCCAGTACTTC
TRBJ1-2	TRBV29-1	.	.	CSVEQGSYGYTF	TGCAGCGTTGAACAGGGGTCCTATGGCTACACCTTC
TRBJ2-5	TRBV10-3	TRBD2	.	CAISEGAGAFQETQYF	TGTGCCATCAGTGAGGGAGCGGGGGCGTTTCAAGAGACCCAGTACTTC